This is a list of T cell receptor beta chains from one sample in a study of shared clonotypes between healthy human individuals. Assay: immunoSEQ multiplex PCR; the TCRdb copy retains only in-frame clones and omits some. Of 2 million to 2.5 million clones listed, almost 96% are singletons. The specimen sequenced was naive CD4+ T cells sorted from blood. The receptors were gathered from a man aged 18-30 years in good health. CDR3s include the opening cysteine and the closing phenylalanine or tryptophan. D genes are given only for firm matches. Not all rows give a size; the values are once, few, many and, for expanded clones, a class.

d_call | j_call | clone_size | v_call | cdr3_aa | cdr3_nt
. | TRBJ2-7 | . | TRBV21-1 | CASLELAGERYEQYF | TGTGCCAGCTTGGAACTAGCGGGAGAACGGTACGAGCAGTACTTC
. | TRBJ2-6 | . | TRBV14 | CASSPQGSGANVLTF | TGTGCCAGCAGCCCCCAGGGCTCTGGGGCCAACGTCCTGACTTTC
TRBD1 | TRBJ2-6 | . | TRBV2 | CASSVETGAGANVLTF | TGTGCCAGCAGTGTGGAGACAGGGGCTGGGGCCAACGTCCTGACTTTC
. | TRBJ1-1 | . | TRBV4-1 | CASSSEVGQPNTEAFF | TGCGCCAGCAGCTCCGAAGTCGGACAGCCGAACACTGAAGCTTTCTTT
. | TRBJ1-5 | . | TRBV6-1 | CASSGQGPYSNQPQHF | TGTGCCAGCAGTGGTCAGGGGCCCTATAGCAATCAGCCCCAGCATTTT
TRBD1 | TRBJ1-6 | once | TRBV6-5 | CATTTTDRANSPLHF | TGTGCCACCACTACCACGGACAGGGCTAATTCACCCCTCCACTTT
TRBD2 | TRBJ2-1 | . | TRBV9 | CASSVGTSGYNEQFF | TGTGCCAGCAGCGTCGGGACTAGCGGGTACAATGAGCAGTTCTTC
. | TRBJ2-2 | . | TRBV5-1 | CASSSRTDTGELFF | TGCGCCAGCAGCTCGAGGACCGACACCGGGGAGCTGTTTTTT
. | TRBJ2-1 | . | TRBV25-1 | CASRRDRVDNEQFF | TGTGCCAGCAGGAGGGATAGGGTCGACAATGAGCAGTTCTTC
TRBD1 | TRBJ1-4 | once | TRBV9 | CASSVAPLGQGEVLGKLFF | TGTGCCAGCAGCGTAGCGCCCTTGGGACAGGGGGAGGTCTTAGGAAAACTGTTTTTT
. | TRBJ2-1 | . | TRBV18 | CASSPEVGRGNEQFF | TGTGCCAGCTCACCAGAAGTTGGACGGGGCAATGAGCAGTTCTTC
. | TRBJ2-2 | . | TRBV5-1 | CASSPLPVSPRELFF | TGCGCCAGCAGCCCCCTACCAGTATCCCCGCGGGAGCTGTTTTTT
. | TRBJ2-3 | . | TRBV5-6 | CASRADSSTDTQYF | TGTGCCAGCAGGGCAGACTCTAGCACAGATACGCAGTATTTT
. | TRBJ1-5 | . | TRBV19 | CASRGAGQPQHF | TGTGCCAGTAGGGGGGCCGGGCAGCCCCAGCATTTT
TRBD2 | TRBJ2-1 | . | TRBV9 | CASSVPGRGYNEQFF | TGTGCCAGCAGCGTCCCCGGGAGGGGTTACAATGAGCAGTTCTTC
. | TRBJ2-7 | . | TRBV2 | CASSADTYRYEQYF | TGTGCCAGCAGCGCTGACACTTACCGTTACGAGCAGTACTTC
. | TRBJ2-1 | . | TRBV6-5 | CASRLGLQINEQFF | TGTGCCAGCAGACTGGGACTCCAAATCAATGAGCAGTTCTTC
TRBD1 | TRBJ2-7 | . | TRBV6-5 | CASSRTGSGEQYF | TGTGCCAGCAGTCGGACAGGGTCAGGCGAGCAGTACTTC
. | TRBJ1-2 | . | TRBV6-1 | CASSDLQGLKYGYTF | TGTGCCAGCAGTGACCTTCAGGGGCTCAAGTATGGCTACACCTTC
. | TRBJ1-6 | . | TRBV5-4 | CASSLGPPGSPLHF | TGTGCCAGCAGCTTGGGACCCCCGGGCTCACCCCTCCACTTT
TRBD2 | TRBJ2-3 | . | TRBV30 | CAWTNTGTSGTDTQYF | TGTGCCTGGACTAATACCGGGACTAGCGGGACAGATACGCAGTATTTT
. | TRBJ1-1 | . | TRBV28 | CASSKGGAPMNTEAFF | TGTGCCAGCAGCAAGGGGGGGGCCCCCATGAACACTGAAGCTTTCTTT
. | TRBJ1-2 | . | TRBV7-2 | CASSHGQIYGYTF | TGTGCCAGCAGCCATGGACAGATTTATGGCTACACCTTC
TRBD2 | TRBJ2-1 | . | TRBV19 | CASSRTSGSREQFF | TGTGCCAGTAGTAGGACTAGCGGGTCCCGGGAGCAGTTCTTC
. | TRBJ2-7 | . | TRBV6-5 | CATKGEGSSYEQYF | TGTGCCACCAAGGGAGAAGGGAGTTCCTACGAGCAGTACTTC
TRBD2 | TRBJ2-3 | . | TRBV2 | CASSLGLAGSWTDTQYF | TGTGCCAGCAGCCTTGGACTAGCGGGGAGTTGGACAGATACGCAGTATTTT
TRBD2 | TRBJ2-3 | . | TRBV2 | CASSDPSGGVPDTQYF | TGTGCCAGCAGTGACCCCAGCGGGGGCGTTCCCGATACGCAGTATTTT
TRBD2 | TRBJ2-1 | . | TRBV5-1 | CASSLTSGRVNEQFF | TGCGCCAGCAGCTTGACTAGCGGGAGGGTCAATGAGCAGTTCTTC
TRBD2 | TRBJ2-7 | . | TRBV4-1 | CASSQFAGAFNEQYF | TGCGCCAGCAGCCAATTTGCGGGAGCCTTCAACGAGCAGTACTTC
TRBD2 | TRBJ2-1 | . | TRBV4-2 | CASSQAAGGPNNEQFF | TGTGCCAGCAGCCAAGCGGCGGGAGGGCCAAACAATGAGCAGTTCTTC
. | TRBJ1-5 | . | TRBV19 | CASSAGLSSNQPQHF | TGTGCCAGTAGTGCCGGGCTGAGTAGCAATCAGCCCCAGCATTTT
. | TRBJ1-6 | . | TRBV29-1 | CSARDESYPNSPLHF | TGCAGCGCCCGGGACGAATCCTACCCTAATTCACCCCTCCACTTT
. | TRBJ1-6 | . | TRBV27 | CASSATPGYGNSPLHF | TGTGCCAGCAGTGCGACCCCGGGGTATGGTAATTCACCCCTCCACTTT
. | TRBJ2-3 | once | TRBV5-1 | CASSVPRGGSDTQYF | TGCGCCAGCAGCGTACCAAGGGGAGGATCAGATACGCAGTATTTT
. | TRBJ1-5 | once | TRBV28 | CASSLFPGQQPQHF | TGTGCCAGCAGTTTATTCCCAGGACAACAGCCCCAGCATTTT
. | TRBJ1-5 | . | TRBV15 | CATSRDGLLDQPQHF | TGTGCCACCAGCAGAGATGGGCTCCTCGATCAGCCCCAGCATTTT
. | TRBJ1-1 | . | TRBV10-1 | CASSQRSTEAFF | TGCGCCAGCAGTCAAAGGAGCACTGAAGCTTTCTTT
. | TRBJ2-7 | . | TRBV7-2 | CASSAGPGDVNEQYF | TGTGCCAGCAGCGCAGGGCCAGGGGATGTAAACGAGCAGTACTTC
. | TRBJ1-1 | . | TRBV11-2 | CASSRRGFGAFF | TGTGCCAGCAGCCGTCGCGGGTTTGGCGCTTTCTTT
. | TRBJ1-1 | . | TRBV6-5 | CASSYDGAGVLSAFF | TGTGCCAGCAGTTACGACGGGGCAGGGGTATTATCGGCTTTCTTT
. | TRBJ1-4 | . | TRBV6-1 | CASSDPRRNEKLFF | TGTGCCAGCAGTGATCCCAGGAGAAATGAAAAACTGTTTTTT
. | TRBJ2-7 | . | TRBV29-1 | CSGRDSTYEQYF | TGCAGCGGGAGGGACAGCACCTACGAGCAGTACTTC